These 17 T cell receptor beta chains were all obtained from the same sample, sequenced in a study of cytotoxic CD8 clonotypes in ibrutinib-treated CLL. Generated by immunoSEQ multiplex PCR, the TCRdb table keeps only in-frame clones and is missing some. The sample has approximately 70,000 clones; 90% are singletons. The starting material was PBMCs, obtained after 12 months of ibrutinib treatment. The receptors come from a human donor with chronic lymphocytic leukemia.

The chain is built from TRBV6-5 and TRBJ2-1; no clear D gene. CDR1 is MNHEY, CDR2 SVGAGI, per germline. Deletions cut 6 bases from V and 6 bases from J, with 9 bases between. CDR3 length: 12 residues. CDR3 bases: TGTGCCAGCAGGCTAGGGATCAATGAGCAGTTCTTC. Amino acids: CASRLGINEQFF.

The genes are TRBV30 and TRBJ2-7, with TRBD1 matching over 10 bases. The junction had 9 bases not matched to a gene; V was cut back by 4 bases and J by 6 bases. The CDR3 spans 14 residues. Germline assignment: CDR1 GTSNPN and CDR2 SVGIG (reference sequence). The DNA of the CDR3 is TGTGCCTGGAATAGACAGGGGGCAGGTGGCGAGCAGTACTTC. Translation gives CAWNRQGAGGEQYF.

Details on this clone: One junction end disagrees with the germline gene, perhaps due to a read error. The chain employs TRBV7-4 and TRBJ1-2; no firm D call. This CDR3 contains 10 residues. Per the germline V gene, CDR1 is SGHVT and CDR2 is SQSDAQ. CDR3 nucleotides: TGTGCCAGCAGACTAAACGGGAAGAACTTC. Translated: CASRLNGKNF.

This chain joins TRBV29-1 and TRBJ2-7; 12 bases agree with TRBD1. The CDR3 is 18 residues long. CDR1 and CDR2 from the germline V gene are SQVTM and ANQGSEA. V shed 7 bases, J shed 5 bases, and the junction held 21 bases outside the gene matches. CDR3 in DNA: TGCAGCGCTGCTGGGACAGGGGGCAGGCGGGAGGGCGGACACGAGCAGTACTTC. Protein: CSAAGTGGRREGGHEQYF.

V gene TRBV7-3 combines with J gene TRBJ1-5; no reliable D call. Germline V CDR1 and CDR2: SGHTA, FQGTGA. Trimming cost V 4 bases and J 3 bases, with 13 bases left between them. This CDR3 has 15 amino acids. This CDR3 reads CASSSKQSVNQPQHF. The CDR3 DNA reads TGTGCCAGCAGCTCAAAACAGTCGGTCAATCAGCCCCAGCATTTT.

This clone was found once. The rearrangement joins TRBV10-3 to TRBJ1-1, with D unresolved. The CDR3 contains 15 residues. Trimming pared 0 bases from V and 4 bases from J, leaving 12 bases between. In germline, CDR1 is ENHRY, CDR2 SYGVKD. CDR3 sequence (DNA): TGTGCCATCAGTGAGTCGAAGGGTTGGGGCACTGAAGCTTTCTTT. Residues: CAISESKGWGTEAFF.

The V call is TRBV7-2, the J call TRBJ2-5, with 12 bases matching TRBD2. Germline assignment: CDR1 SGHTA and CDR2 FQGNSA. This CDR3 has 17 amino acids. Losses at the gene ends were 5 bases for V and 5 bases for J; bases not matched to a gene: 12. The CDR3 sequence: CASSGRTSGKAGETQYF. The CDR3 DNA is TGTGCCAGCAGCGGCCGGACTAGCGGGAAAGCGGGGGAGACCCAGTACTTC. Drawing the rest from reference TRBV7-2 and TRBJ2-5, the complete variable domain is GAGVSQSPSNKVTEKGKDVELRCDPISGHTALYWYRQSLGQGLEFLIYFQGNSAPDKSGLPSDRFSAERTGGSVSTLTIQRTQQEDSAVYLCASSGRTSGKAGETQYFGPGTRLLVL.

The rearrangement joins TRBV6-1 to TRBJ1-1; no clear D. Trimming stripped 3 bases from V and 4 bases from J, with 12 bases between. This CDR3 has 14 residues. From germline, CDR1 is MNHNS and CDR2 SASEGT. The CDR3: CASSDGLLGTEAFF. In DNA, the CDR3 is TGTGCCAGCAGTGATGGACTCTTGGGCACTGAAGCTTTCTTT.

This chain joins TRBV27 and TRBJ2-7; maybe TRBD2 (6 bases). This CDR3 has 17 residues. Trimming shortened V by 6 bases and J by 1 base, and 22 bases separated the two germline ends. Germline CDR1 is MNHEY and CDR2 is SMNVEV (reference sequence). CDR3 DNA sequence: TGTGCCAGCAGCCCCCCCCGACTACGCGGGGCTTCCTACGAGCAGTACTTC. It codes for CASSPPRLRGASYEQYF.

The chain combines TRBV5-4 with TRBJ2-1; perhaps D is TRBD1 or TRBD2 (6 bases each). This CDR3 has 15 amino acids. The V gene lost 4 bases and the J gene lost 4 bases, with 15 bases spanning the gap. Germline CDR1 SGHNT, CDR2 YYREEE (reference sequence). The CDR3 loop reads CASSQSGATYNEQFF. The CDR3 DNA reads TGTGCCAGCAGCCAATCGGGGGCAACATACAATGAGCAGTTCTTC.

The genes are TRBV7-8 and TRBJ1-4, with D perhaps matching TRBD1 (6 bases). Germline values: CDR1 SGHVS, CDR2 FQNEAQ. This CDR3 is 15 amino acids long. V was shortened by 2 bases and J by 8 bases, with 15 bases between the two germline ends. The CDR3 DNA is TGTGCCAGCAGCTTACCAACAGGGTGGGGGGAAAAACTGTTTTTT. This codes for CASSLPTGWGEKLFF.

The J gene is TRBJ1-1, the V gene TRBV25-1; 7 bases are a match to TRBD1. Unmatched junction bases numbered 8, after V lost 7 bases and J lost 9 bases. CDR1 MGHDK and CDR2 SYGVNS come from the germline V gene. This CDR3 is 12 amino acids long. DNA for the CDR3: TGTGCCAGCATTGGACAGGTTGGCCAAGCTTTCTTT. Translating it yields CASIGQVGQAFF.

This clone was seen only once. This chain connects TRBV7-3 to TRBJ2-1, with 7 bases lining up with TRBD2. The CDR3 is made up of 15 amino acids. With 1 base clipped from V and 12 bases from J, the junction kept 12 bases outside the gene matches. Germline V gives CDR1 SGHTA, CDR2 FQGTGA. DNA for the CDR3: TGTGCCAGCAGCTTAAACCGGGGGGACGCAAAGGGGCAGTTCTTC. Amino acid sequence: CASSLNRGDAKGQFF.

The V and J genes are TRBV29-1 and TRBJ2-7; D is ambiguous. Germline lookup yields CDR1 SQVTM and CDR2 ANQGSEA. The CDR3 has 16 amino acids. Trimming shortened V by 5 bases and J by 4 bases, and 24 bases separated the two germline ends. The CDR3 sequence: CSVRTDRHGNIYEQYF. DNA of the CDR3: TGCAGCGTTCGAACCGACCGACACGGAAACATTTACGAGCAGTACTTC.

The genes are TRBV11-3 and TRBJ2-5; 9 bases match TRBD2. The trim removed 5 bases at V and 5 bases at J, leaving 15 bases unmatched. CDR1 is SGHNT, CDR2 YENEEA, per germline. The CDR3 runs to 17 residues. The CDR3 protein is CASSPPGLAVPQETQYF. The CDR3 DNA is TGTGCCAGCAGCCCCCCGGGACTAGCCGTCCCCCAGGAGACCCAGTACTTC. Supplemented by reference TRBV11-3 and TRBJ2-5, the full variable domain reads EAGVVQSPRYKIIEKKQPVAFWCNPISGHNTLYWYLQNLGQGPELLIRYENEEAVDDSQLPKDRFSAERLKGVDSTLKIQPAELGDSAVYLCASSPPGLAVPQETQYFGPGTRLLVL.

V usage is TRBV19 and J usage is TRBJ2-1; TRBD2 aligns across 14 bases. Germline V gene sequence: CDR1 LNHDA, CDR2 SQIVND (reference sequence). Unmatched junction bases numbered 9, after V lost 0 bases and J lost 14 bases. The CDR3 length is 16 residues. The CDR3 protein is CASSIERPGTSGREFF. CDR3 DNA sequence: TGTGCCAGTAGTATAGAACGTCCCGGGACTAGCGGGAGAGAGTTCTTC.

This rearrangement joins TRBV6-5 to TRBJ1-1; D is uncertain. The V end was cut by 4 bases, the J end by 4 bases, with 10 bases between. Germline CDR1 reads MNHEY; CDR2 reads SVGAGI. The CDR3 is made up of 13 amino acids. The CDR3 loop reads CASSLSTGTEAFF. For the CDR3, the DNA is TGTGCCAGCAGTTTGTCCACCGGCACTGAAGCTTTCTTT.